These 13 T cell receptor beta chains share one sample of origin, sequenced in a study of CD8+ T cells in alopecia areata. Extracted RNA was reverse transcribed, and the resulting cDNA served as sequencing template. Libraries were prepared by immunoSEQ multiplex PCR; TCRdb keeps only in-frame clonotypes and omits some of them. The sample shows around 100,000 clones, no singletons; the ten largest hold about 20%. The specimen sequenced was lesional skin. These receptors were obtained from a C3H/HeJ mouse with alopecia areata. This strain's MHC haplotype is H2-k.

This clone has a handful of counts. Germline and genes: mouse. The read ends 4 residues shy of where the CDR3 ends; the end is completed using the germline J gene. The chain is built from TRBV1 and TRBJ1-1; 7 positions agree with TRBD1. CDR3 length: 15 residues. Looked up from germline, CDR1 is NSQYPW and CDR2 is LRSPGD (reference sequence). CDR3 DNA (partial): TGCACCTGCAGTGCAGATCAGGGGGGTGGCGCA. This gives the protein CTCSADQGGGA. Given in full, the CDR3 is CTCSADQGGGAEVFF. Full variable domain (rest looked up from reference TRBV1 and TRBJ1-1): VTLLEQNPRWRLVPRGQAVNLRCILKNSQYPWMSWYQQDLQKQLQWLFTLRSPGDKEVKSLPGADYLATRVTDTELRLQVANMSQGRTLYCTCSADQGGGAEVFFGKGTRLTVV.

The sample holds a few counts of this clone. Gene names are the mouse ones. The read falls 4 residues short of the CDR3 end, and the missing part is taken from the germline J gene. The chain links TRBV13-3 to TRBJ2-1; 11 bases are shared with TRBD2. This CDR3 spans 17 amino acids. Germline V CDR1 and CDR2: NNHDY, SYVADS. The V and J ends lost 2 bases and 0 bases, in that order; junction bases with no gene match: 4. The CDR3 reads CASSEPGLGANYAEQFF. The sequenced CDR3 bases are TGTGCCAGCAGTGAGCCGGGACTGGGGGCTAACTATGCT.

The table lists this clone with a few counts. All gene names here are mouse names. The CDR3 end lies 4 residues beyond the end of the read and is filled in from the germline J gene. V is TRBV1 and J is TRBJ2-5, with TRBD2 matching over 8 bases. Looked up from germline, CDR1 is NSQYPW and CDR2 is LRSPGD (reference sequence). V trimming: 2 bases; J trimming: 0 bases; junction bases outside the gene matches: 4. CDR3 length equals 16 residues. CDR3 DNA, as far as it was read: TGCACCTGCAGTGCACCGACTGGGGATAACCAAGAC. Translated: CTCSAPTGDNQD. The whole CDR3 is CTCSAPTGDNQDTQYF.

This clone was found a few times. Mouse names are used for the genes. The read gets to within 4 residues of the CDR3 end, and the germline J gene fills in the rest. The V gene is TRBV13-3, the J gene TRBJ1-4; 9 nucleotides align to TRBD1. Per germline, CDR1 NNHDY and CDR2 SYVADS. This CDR3 region has 15 residues. V lost 5 bases to trimming and J lost 4 bases; unmatched junction nucleotides: 6. CDR3 protein: CASRHTGGGNERLFF. CDR3 DNA (partial): TGTGCCAGCAGACATACAGGGGGCGGCAACGAA.

Only a few counts were recorded for this clone. Gene names are the mouse ones. CDR3 amino acids: CASSPAPGLGYEQYF. The covered CDR3 bases are TGTGCCAGCAGTCCAGCCCCGGGACTGGGGTAT. The chain joins TRBV13-3 to TRBJ2-7; 10 positions match TRBD2. The read gets to within 4 residues of the CDR3 end, and the germline J gene fills in the rest. CDR1 and CDR2 from the germline V gene are NNHDY and SYVADS. The CDR3 sequence is 15 residues long.

This clone was detected only a few times. Gene and germline names: mouse. The CDR3 is CASSFGTEVFF. The covered CDR3 bases are TGTGCAAGCAGCTTTGGCACA. The chain employs TRBV16 and TRBJ1-1; D gene unclear. Sequencing ends 4 residues short of the CDR3 end; the germline J gene provides the rest. The CDR3 covers 11 residues. Looked up from germline, CDR1 is SGHSA and CDR2 is FRNQAP. V was clipped by 3 bases and J by 4 bases, with 3 bases between them.

In this sample, this clone turned up a few times. Gene names and germline refer to mouse. The CDR3 spells CASSSSGGNYAEQFF. Partial CDR3 DNA: TGTGCTAGCAGTAGCTCCGGGGGGAACTATGCT. The chain recombines TRBV17 with TRBJ2-1, with a possible D match to TRBD2 (6 bases). The missing CDR3 end, 4 residues past where the read stops, is filled in from the germline J gene. The CDR3 loop spans 15 amino acids. Trimming shortened V by 3 bases and J by 1 base, and 10 bases separated the two germline ends. Germline loops: CDR1 MNHDT, CDR2 YYDKIL.

This clone was seen a handful of times. Germline and genes: mouse. The CDR3 end falls 4 residues outside the read, so it is completed with the germline J gene. The chain carries TRBV1 and TRBJ2-4, with a possible D match to TRBD2 (6 bases). Per germline, CDR1 NSQYPW and CDR2 LRSPGD (reference sequence). Trimming removed 4 bases from V and 0 bases from J, with 14 bases in between. The CDR3 extends over 16 amino acids. The covered CDR3 bases are TGCACCTGCAGTGGCCGCCACTGGGACAGTCAAAAC. Translation: CTCSGRHWDSQN. The whole CDR3 protein is CTCSGRHWDSQNTLYF. Full variable domain (remainder filled in from reference TRBV1 and TRBJ2-4): VTLLEQNPRWRLVPRGQAVNLRCILKNSQYPWMSWYQQDLQKQLQWLFTLRSPGDKEVKSLPGADYLATRVTDTELRLQVANMSQGRTLYCTCSGRHWDSQNTLYFGAGTRLSVL.

This clone appeared a few times. Genes and germline are mouse. The read ends 4 residues early relative to the CDR3; the germline J gene fills the gap. This chain uses TRBV13-3 with TRBJ2-5; 9 positions match TRBD1. Germline assignment: CDR1 NNHDY and CDR2 SYVADS. Trimming removed 5 bases from V and 0 bases from J; junction bases left unmatched: 7. This CDR3 spans 16 amino acids. CDR3 sequence reads: CASRPDRGFNQDTQYF. The covered CDR3 bases are TGTGCCAGCAGGCCTGACAGGGGGTTTAACCAAGAC.

About this clone: Gene labels here are mouse ones. The CDR3 end is not reached by the read, which stops 4 residues before it; the germline J gene fills it in. The rearrangement links TRBV1 to TRBJ1-4; 7 bases agree with TRBD1. There are 17 residues in the CDR3. The V gene end was trimmed by 0 bases and the J gene end by 5 bases; junction bases not matched to a gene: 9. CDR1 NSQYPW and CDR2 LRSPGD come from the germline V gene (reference sequence). CDR3: CTCSADRDSFTNERLFF. Incomplete CDR3 DNA: TGCACCTGCAGTGCAGATCGGGACAGCTTCACGAACGAA.

Concerning this clone: Gene and germline names: mouse. The read gets to within 4 residues of the CDR3 end, and the germline J gene fills in the rest. This chain connects TRBV31 to TRBJ2-7; 12 bases match TRBD2. The germline CDR1 and CDR2 sequences are GKSSPN and SITVG. This CDR3 contains 15 residues. CDR3 region: CAWSRDWGGEYEQYF. Partial CDR3 DNA: TGTGCCTGGAGTCGAGACTGGGGGGGCGAATAT. Variable domain in full (rest from reference TRBV31 and TRBJ2-7): AQTIHQWPVAEIKAVGSPLSLGCTIKGKSSPNLYWYWQATGGTLQQLFYSITVGQVESVVQLNLSASRPKDDQFILSTEKLLLSHSGFYLCAWSRDWGGEYEQYFGPGTRLTVL.

For this clone: The genes are named according to mouse. The CDR3 end lies 4 residues beyond the end of the read and is filled in from the germline J gene. This sequence joins TRBV19 and TRBJ1-4; D is ambiguous. The ends were cut back, 4 bases at V and 0 bases at J, with 10 bases in the middle. This CDR3 has 15 residues. CDR1 and CDR2 (germline): FNHDT, SITEND (reference sequence). CDR3 DNA, as far as it was read: TGTGCCAGCAGTCCAGACAAAATTTCCAACGAA. Translating gives CASSPDKISNE. The whole CDR3 is CASSPDKISNERLFF.

Note on this clone: Mouse germline and gene names are used. The DNA ends 4 residues before the CDR3 does, and the rest of the CDR3 is filled in from the germline J gene. The chain employs TRBV13-3 and TRBJ2-7, with 10 bases matching TRBD2. This CDR3 comprises 14 residues. CDR1 is NNHDY, CDR2 SYVADS, per germline. V dropped 6 bases and J dropped 0; count of bases not matched to a gene: 3. CDR3 amino acids: CASNWGGSSYEQYF. Incomplete CDR3 DNA: TGTGCCAGCAACTGGGGGGGAAGCTCCTAT.